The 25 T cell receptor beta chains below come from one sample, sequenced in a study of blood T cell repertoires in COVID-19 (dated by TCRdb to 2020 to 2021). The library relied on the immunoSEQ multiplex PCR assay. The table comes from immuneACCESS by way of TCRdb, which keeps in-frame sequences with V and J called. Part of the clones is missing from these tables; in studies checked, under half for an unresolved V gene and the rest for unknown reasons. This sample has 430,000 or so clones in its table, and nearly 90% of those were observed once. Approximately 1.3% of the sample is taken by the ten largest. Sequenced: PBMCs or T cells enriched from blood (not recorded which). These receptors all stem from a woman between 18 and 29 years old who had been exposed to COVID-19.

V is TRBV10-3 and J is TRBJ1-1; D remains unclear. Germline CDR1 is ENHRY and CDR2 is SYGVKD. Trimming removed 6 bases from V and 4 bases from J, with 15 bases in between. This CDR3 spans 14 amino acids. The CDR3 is CAISWAEGGTEAFF. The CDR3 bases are TGTGCCATCAGCTGGGCGGAGGGTGGCACTGAAGCTTTCTTT.

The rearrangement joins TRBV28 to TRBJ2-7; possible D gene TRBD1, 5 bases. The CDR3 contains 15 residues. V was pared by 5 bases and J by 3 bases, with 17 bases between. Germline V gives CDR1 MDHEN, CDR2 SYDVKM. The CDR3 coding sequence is TGTGCCAGCAGTCCTGGGGCACAGAGAGGCTACGAGCAGTACTTC. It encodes CASSPGAQRGYEQYF.

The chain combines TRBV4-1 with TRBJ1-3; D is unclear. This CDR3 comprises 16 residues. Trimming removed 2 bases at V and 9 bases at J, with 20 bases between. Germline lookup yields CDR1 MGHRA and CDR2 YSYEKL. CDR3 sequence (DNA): TGCGCCAGCAGCCAAATAGGACTGCCCGGGATAGGCACCATATATTTT. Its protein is CASSQIGLPGIGTIYF.

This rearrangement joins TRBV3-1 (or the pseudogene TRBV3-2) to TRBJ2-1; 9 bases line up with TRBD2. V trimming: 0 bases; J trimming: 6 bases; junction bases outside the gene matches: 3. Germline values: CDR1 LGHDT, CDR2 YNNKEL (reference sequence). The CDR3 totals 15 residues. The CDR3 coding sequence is TGTGCCAGCAGCCAAGATAGCGGGAGTGTCAATGAGCAGTTCTTC. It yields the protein CASSQDSGSVNEQFF.

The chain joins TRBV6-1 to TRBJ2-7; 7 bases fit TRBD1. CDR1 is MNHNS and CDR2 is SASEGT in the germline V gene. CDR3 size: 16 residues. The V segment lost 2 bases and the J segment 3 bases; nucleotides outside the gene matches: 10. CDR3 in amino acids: CASSEYPPGQLYEQYF. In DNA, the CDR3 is TGTGCCAGCAGTGAATATCCCCCGGGACAGCTCTACGAGCAGTACTTC.

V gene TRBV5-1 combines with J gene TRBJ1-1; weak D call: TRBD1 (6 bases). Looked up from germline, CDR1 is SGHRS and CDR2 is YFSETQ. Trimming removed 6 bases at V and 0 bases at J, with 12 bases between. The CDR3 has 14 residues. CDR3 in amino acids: CASTLDRMNTEAFF. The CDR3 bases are TGCGCCAGCACCCTAGACAGGATGAACACTGAAGCTTTCTTT.

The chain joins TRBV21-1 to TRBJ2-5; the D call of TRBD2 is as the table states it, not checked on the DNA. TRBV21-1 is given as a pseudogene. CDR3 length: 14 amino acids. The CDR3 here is CASSKVRGRKTQYF. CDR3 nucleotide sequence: TGTGCCAGCAGCAAAGTACGGGGGAGGAAGACCCAGTACTTC.

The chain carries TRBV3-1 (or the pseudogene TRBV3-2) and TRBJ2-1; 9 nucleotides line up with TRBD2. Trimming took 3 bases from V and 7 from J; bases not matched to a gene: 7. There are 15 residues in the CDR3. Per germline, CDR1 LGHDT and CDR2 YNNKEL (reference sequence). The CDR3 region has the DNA TGTGCCAGCAGCCATACAAGCGGGGGGAGTAATGAGCAGTTCTTC. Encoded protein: CASSHTSGGSNEQFF.

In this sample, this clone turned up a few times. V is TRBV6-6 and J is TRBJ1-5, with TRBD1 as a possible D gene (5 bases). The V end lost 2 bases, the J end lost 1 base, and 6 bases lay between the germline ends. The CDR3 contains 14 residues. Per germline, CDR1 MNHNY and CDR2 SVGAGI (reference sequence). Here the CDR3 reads CASSYDSSNQPQHF. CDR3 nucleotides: TGTGCCAGCAGTTACGACAGCAGCAATCAGCCCCAGCATTTT.

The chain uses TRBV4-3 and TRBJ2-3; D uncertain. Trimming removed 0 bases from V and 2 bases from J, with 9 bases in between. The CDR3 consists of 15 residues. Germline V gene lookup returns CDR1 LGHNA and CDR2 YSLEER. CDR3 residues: CASSQDSRPTDTQYF. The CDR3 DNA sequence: TGCGCCAGCAGCCAAGATTCCAGGCCCACAGATACGCAGTATTTT.

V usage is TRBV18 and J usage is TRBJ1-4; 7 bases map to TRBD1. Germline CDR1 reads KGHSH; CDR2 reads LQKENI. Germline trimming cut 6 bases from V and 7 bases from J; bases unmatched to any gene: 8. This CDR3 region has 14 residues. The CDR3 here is CASSPGQQGEKLFF. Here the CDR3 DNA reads TGTGCCAGCTCGCCGGGACAGCAGGGTGAAAAACTGTTTTTT.

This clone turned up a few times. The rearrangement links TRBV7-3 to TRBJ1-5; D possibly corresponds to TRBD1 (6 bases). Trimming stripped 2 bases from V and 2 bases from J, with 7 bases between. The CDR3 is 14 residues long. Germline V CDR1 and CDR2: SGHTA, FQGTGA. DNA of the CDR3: TGTGCCAGCAGCTTATCAGGGGGCAATCAGCCCCAGCATTTT. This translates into CASSLSGGNQPQHF.

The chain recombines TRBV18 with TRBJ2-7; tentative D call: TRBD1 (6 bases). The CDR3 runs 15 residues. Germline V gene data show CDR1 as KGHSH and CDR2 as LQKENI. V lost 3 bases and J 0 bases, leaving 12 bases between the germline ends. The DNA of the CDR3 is TGTGCCAGCTCACCTCCAGGGGCCAGCTCCTACGAGCAGTACTTC. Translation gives CASSPPGASSYEQYF.

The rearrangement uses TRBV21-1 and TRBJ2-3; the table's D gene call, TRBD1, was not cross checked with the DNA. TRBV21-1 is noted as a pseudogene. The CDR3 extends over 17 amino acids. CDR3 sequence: CASSPRQGSLCTDTQYF. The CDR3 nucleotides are TGTGCCAGCAGCCCTCGTCAGGGCTCTCTATGCACAGATACGCAGTATTTT.

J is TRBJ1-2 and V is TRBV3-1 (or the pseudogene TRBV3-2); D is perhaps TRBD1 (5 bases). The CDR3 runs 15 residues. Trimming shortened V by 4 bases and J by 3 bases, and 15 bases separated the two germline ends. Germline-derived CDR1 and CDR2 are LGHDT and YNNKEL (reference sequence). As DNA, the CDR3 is TGTGCCAGCAGCCCGAACTCAGGGCGGCACTATGGCTACACCTTC. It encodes CASSPNSGRHYGYTF.

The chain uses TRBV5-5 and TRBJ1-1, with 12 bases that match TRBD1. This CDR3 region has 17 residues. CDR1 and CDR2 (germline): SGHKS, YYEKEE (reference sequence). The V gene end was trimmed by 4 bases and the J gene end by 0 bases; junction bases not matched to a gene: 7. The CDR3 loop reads CASSHAGTGGMNTEAFF. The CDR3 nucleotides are TGTGCCAGCAGCCACGCCGGGACAGGGGGCATGAACACTGAAGCTTTCTTT.

CDR3 region: CASSLTQREGLYNEQFF. The DNA for the CDR3 is TGTGCCAGCAGCTTAACCCAGCGGGAGGGCCTCTACAATGAGCAGTTCTTC. The gene calls are TRBV7-3 and TRBJ2-1, with 10 bases fitting TRBD2. Trimming took 0 bases from V and 3 from J; bases not matched to a gene: 5. Germline values: CDR1 SGHTA, CDR2 FQGTGA. The CDR3 covers 17 residues.

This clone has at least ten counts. DNA for the CDR3: TGTGCCAGCAGCCCCGGGACAGGCGAGCAGTACTTC. Protein product: CASSPGTGEQYF. The chain combines TRBV5-6 with TRBJ2-7; 8 bases line up with TRBD1. The CDR3 runs to 12 residues. With V trimmed by 4 bases and J by 6 bases, 3 bases remained unmatched. The germline V gene has CDR1 SGHDT and CDR2 YYEEEE.

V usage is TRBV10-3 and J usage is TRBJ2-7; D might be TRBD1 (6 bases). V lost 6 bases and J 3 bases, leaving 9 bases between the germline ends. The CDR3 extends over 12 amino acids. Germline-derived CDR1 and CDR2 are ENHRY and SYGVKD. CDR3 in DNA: TGTGCCATCAGGGGACAAGTCTACGAGCAGTACTTC. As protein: CAIRGQVYEQYF.

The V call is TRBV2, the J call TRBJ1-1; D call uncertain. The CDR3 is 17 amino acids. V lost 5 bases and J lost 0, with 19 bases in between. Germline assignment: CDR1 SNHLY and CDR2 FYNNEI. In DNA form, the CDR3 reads TGTGCCAGCAGTCCTGATCCTGGCAGAACAATGAACACTGAAGCTTTCTTT. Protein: CASSPDPGRTMNTEAFF.

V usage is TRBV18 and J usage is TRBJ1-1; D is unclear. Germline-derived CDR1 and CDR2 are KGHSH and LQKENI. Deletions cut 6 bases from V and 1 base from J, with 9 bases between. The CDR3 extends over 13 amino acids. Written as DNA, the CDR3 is TGTGCCAGCTCCCTCTCAGGGAACACTGAAGCTTTCTTT. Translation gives CASSLSGNTEAFF.

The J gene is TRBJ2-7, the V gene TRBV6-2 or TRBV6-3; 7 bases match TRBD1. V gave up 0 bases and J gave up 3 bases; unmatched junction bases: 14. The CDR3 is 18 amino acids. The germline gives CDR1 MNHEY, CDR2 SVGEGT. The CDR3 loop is CASSYSPLQGQGGYEQYF. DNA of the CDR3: TGTGCCAGCAGTTACTCGCCACTACAGGGGCAAGGAGGCTACGAGCAGTACTTC.

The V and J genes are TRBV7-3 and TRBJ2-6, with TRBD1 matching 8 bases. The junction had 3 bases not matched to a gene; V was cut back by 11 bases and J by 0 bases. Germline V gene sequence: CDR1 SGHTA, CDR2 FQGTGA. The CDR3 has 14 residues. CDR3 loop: CARQGYSGANVLTF. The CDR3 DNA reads TGTGCCCGACAGGGGTACTCTGGGGCCAACGTCCTGACTTTC.

The CDR3 sequence: CASSYSGGAILAEQYF. The CDR3 coding sequence is TGTGCCAGCAGTTACTCGGGGGGGGCTATCCTGGCCGAGCAGTACTTC. J is TRBJ2-7 and V is TRBV6-5, with D perhaps matching TRBD2 (7 bases). The V gene lost 0 bases and the J gene lost 6 bases, with 18 bases spanning the gap. The germline CDR1 and CDR2 sequences are MNHEY and SVGAGI. The CDR3 is made up of 16 amino acids.

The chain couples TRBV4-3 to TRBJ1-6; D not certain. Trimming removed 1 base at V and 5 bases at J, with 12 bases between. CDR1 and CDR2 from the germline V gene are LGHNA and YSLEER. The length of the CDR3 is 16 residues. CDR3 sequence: CASSQVLSEDNSPLHF. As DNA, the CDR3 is TGCGCCAGCAGCCAAGTTCTCTCAGAGGATAATTCACCCCTCCACTTT.